This T cell receptor (beta chain) emerged from a study of immune evolution from preneoplasia to lung adenocarcinoma. This clone was counted a few times. TCRdb's copy holds only in-frame clones and misses some; the assay was immunoSEQ multiplex PCR. The data hold around 7,000 clones, with around 74% observed a single time. The germline V gene has CDR1 LNHNV and CDR2 YYDKDF (reference sequence). Trimming shortened V by 5 bases and J by 7 bases, and 6 bases separated the two germline ends. CDR3 length equals 11 residues. This rearrangement joins TRBV15 to TRBJ2-1; D gene ambiguous. Specimen: FFPE atypical adenomatous hyperplasia tissue from the lung. Subset denoted: atypical adenomatous hyperplasia (AAH), lung preneoplasia. This clonotype was sampled from a donor aged 70 or over with lung adenocarcinoma. Some clones in this sample may be carry-over from other donors' samples. Here the CDR3 DNA reads TGTGCCACCAGCTCAGATAATGAGCAGTTCTTC. Its translation: CATSSDNEQFF.